The clone carrying this T cell receptor beta chain appeared many times. Its specificity is unknown. The CDR3 is 12 amino acids. V lost 6 bases and J 5 bases, leaving 9 bases between the germline ends. This sample stems from a study of blood T cells in healthy people across ages. Study overall: Template-switching capture recovered about one barcoded beta molecule per two T cells.

Study observations and caveats: Relative to aged donors, long-lived donors carried more naive CD4+ cells and displayed higher diversity.

All donors came from Russia, were Caucasian and healthy, and spanned ages about 6 to 90. A J-beta primer mix and a sample-barcoded 5' primer were used in a second PCR of roughly 7 to 12 cycles. Every cDNA was tagged by a template-switch adaptor with 12 random nucleotides. TCRdb independently ran MiXCR on the 5' RACE reads; one entry per CDR3 protein. There are 1 million or so distinct CDR3 sequences in the sample; under 55% occur only once, and approximately 20% lies in the top ten. The rearrangement joins TRBV12-3 or TRBV12-4 to TRBJ2-3; TRBD2 might be the D (6 bases). The sequenced material came from blood. The clonotype was recovered from a woman aged 55 to 70 in good health. The chain's CDR3 is CASSFSGDTQYF. The CDR3, as DNA: TGTGCCAGCAGCTTTAGCGGAGATACGCAGTATTTT.